The sequence of this TCR beta chain was determined in a study of CD8 T cells in ankylosing spondylitis. A single record per CDR3 protein comes from TCRdb applying MiXCR to the 5' RACE reads. The data show about 200,000 distinct CDR3 sequences, with 25% to 30% seen just once and just over 6.5% held by the top ten. The count of this clonotype is one. The V gene end was trimmed by 0 bases and the J gene end by 7 bases; junction bases not matched to a gene: 8. Per germline, CDR1 DFQATT and CDR2 SNEGSKA (reference sequence). This CDR3 comprises 15 residues. The chain carries TRBV20-1 and TRBJ2-7; 11 bases are shared with TRBD2. The specimen was blood, either unsorted or a sorted T cell fraction (not recorded which). The source is a male donor with ankylosing spondylitis or in good health (not recorded which). CDR3 sequence reads: CSARDSLAGVREQYF. CDR3 sequence (DNA): TGCAGTGCTAGAGATTCACTAGCGGGAGTCAGAGAGCAGTACTTC.